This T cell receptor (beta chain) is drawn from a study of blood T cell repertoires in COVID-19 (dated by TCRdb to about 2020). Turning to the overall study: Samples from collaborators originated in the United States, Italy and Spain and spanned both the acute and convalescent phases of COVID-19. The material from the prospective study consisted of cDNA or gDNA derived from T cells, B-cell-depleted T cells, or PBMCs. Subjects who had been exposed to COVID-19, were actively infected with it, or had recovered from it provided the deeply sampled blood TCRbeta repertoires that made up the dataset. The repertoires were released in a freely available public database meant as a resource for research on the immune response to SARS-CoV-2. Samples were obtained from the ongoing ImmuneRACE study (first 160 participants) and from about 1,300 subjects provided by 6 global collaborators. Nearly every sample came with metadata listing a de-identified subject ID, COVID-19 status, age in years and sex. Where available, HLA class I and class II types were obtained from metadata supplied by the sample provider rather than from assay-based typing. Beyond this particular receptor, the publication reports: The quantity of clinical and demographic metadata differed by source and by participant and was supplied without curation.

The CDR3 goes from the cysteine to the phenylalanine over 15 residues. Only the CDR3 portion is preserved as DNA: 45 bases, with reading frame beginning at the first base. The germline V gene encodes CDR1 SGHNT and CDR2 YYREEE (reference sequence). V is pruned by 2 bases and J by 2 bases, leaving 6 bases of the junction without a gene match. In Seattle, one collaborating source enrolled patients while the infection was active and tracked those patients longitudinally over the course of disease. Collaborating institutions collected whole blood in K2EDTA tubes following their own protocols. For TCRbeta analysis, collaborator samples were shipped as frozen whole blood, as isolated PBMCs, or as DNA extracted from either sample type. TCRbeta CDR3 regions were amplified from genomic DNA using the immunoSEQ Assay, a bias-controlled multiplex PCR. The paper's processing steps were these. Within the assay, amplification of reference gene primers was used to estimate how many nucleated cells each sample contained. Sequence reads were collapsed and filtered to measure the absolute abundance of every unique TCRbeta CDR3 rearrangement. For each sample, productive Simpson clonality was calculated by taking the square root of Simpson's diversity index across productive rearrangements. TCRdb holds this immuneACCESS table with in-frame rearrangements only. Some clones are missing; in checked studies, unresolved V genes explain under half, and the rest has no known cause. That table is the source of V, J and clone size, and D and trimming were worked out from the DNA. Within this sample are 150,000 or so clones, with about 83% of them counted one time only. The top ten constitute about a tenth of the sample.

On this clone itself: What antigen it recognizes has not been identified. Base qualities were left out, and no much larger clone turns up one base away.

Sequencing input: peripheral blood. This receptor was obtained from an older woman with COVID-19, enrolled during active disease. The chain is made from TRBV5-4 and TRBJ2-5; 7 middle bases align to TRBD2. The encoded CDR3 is CASSFSGGLQETQYF. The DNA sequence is TGTGCCAGCAGCTTCTCGGGGGGATTGCAAGAGACCCAGTACTTC.